The following is a T cell receptor (beta chain) sequence with its context. This sample stems from a study of T cell repertoires in cytomegalovirus infection. TCRdb re-analysed the reads in MiXCR, keeping a single row per CDR3 protein. The repertoire consists of 560,000 or so distinct CDR3 sequences, with approximately 15% occurring once and the leading ten covering under 30%. V was shortened by 6 bases and J by 2 bases, with 12 bases between the two germline ends. The CDR3 is made up of 13 amino acids. The germline gives CDR1 SGHDT, CDR2 YYEEEE. Input material: CD8+ T cells from PBMCs. This TCR came from a human donor in good health (CMV status not recorded). Some clones in this sample may be carry-over from other donors' samples. V gene TRBV5-6 combines with J gene TRBJ2-7; maybe TRBD1 (6 bases). In nucleotides, the CDR3 is TGTGCCAGCACTGACAGGCGAACCTACGAGCAGTACTTC. It codes for CASTDRRTYEQYF.